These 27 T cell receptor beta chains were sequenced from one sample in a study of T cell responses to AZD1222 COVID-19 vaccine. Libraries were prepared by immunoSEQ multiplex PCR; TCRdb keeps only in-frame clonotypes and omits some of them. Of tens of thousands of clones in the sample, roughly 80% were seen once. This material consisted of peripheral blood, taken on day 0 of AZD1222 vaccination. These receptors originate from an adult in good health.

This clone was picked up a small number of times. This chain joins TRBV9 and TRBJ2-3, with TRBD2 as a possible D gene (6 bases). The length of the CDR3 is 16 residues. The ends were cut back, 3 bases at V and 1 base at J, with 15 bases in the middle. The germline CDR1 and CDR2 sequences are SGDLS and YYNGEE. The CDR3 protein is CASSGGTAGRTDTQYF. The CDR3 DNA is TGTGCCAGCAGCGGGGGAACAGCGGGCCGCACAGATACGCAGTATTTT.

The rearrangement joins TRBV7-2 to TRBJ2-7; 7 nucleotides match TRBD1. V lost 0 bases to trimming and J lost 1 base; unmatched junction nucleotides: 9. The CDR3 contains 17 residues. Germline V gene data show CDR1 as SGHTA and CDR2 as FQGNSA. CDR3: CASSLARGSTGSYEQYF. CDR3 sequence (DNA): TGTGCCAGCAGCTTAGCGAGGGGATCGACAGGGTCCTACGAGCAGTACTTC.

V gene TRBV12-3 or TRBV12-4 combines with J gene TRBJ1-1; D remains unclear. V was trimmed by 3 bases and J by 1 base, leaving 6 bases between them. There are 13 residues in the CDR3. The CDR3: CASSFGRNTEAFF. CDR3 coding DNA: TGTGCCAGCAGTTTCGGCCGGAACACTGAAGCTTTCTTT.

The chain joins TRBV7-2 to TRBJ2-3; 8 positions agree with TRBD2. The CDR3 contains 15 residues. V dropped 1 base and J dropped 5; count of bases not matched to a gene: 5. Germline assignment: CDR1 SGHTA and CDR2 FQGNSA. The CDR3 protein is CASSLDSRGGDTQYF. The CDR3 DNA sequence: TGTGCCAGCAGCTTAGATTCCCGGGGGGGAGATACGCAGTATTTT.

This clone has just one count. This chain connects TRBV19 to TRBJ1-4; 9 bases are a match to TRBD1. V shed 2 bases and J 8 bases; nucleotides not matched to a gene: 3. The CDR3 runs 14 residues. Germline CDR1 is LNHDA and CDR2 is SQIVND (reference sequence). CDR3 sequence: CASSIRGQGEKLFF. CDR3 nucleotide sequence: TGTGCCAGTAGTATAAGGGGACAGGGCGAAAAACTGTTTTTT.

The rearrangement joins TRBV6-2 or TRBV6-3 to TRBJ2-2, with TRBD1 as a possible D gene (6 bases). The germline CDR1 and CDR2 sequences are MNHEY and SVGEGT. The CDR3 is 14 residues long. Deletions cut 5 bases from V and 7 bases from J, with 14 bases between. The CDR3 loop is CASSGSARGGELFF. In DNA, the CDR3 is TGTGCCAGCAGTGGGAGCGCCAGGGGCGGGGAGCTGTTTTTT.

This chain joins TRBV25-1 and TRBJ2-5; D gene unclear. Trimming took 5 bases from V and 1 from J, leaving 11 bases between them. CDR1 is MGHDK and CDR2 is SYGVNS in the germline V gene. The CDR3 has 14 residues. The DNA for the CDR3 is TGTGCCAGCAGTCCCTCCTTTTTCCAAGAGACCCAGTACTTC. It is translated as CASSPSFFQETQYF.

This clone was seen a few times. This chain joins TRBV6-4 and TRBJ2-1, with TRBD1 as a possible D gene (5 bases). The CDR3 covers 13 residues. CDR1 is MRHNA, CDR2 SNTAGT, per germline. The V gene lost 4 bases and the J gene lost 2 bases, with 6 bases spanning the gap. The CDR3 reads CASSVGPYNEQFF. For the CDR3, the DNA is TGTGCCAGCAGTGTGGGGCCCTACAATGAGCAGTTCTTC.

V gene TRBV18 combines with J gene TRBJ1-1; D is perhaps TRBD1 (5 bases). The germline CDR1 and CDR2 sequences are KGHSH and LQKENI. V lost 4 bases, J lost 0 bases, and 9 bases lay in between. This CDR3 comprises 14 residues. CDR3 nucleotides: TGTGCCAGCTCACAGGGACTCCTGAACACTGAAGCTTTCTTT. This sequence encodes CASSQGLLNTEAFF.

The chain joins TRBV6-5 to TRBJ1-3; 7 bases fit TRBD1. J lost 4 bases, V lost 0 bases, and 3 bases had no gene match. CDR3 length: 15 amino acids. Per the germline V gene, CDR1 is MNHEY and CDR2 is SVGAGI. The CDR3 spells CASSYSTGLGNTIYF. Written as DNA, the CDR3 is TGTGCCAGCAGTTACTCGACAGGGTTGGGAAACACCATATATTTT.

DNA for the CDR3: TGTGCCAGCAGTTTACGGCAGGGAGGTAGTAGCAATCAGCCCCAGCATTTT. Translation gives CASSLRQGGSSNQPQHF. The chain employs TRBV28 and TRBJ1-5, with D possibly TRBD1 on 5 matching bases. V lost 2 bases and J lost 0, with 14 bases in between. CDR1 is MDHEN and CDR2 is SYDVKM in the germline V gene. CDR3 length: 17 residues.

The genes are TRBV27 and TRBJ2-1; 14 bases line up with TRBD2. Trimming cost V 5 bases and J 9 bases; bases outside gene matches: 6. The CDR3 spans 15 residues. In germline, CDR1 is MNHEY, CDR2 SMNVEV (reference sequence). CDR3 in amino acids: CASSLTSGGATEQFF. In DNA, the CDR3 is TGTGCCAGCAGTCTGACTAGCGGGGGGGCCACTGAGCAGTTCTTC.

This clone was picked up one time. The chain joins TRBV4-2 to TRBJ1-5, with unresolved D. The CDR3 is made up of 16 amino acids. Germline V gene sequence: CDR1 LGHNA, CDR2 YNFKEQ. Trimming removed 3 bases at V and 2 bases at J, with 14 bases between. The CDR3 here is CASSQTALRGNQPQHF. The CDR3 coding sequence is TGTGCCAGCAGCCAGACCGCCCTTAGGGGCAATCAGCCCCAGCATTTT.

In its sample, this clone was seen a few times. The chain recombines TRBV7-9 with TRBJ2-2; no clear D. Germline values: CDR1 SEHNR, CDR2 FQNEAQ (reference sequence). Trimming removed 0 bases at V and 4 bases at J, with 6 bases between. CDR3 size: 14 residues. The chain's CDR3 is CASSLAVVTGELFF. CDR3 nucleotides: TGTGCCAGCAGCTTAGCGGTGGTCACCGGGGAGCTGTTTTTT.

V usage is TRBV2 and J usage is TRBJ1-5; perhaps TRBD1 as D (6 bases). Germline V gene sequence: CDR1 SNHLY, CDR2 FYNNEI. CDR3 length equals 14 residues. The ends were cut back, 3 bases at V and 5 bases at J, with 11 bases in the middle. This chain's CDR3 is CASSDRAGDQPQHF. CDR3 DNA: TGTGCCAGCAGTGATAGGGCAGGGGATCAGCCCCAGCATTTT.

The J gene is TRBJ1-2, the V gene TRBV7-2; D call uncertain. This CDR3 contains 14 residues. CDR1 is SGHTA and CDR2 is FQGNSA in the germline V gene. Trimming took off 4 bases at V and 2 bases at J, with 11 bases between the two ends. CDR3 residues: CASSSPVMNYGYTF. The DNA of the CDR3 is TGTGCCAGCAGCTCCCCCGTCATGAACTATGGCTACACCTTC.

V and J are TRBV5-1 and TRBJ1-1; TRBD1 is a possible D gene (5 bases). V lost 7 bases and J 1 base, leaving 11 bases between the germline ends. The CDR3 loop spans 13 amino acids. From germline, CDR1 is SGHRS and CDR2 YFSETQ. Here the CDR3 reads CASSGQGNTEAFF. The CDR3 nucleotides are TGCGCCAGCTCAGGGCAGGGGAACACTGAAGCTTTCTTT.

CDR3 protein: CASGVVGYTF. DNA for the CDR3: TGTGCCAGCGGTGTCGTCGGCTACACCTTC. The gene calls are TRBV28 and TRBJ1-2; D gene unclear. This CDR3 spans 10 amino acids. V lost 8 bases to trimming and J lost 8 bases, with 9 bases between them. The V gene's germline CDR1 is MDHEN and CDR2 SYDVKM.

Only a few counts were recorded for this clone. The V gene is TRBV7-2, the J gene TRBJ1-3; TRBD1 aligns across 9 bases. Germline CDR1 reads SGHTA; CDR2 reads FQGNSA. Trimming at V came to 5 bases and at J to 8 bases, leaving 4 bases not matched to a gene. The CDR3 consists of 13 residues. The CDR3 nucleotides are TGTGCCAGCAGCAGGGGACAGGGAGACACCATATATTTT. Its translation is CASSRGQGDTIYF. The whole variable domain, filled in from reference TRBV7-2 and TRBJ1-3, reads GAGVSQSPSNKVTEKGKDVELRCDPISGHTALYWYRQSLGQGLEFLIYFQGNSAPDKSGLPSDRFSAERTGGSVSTLTIQRTQQEDSAVYLCASSRGQGDTIYFGEGSWLTVV.

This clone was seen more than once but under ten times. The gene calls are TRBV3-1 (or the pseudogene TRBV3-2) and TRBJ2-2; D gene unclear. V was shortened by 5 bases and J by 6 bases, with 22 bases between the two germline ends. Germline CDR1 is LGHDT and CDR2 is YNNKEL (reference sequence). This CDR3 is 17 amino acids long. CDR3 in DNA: TGTGCCAGCAGCTCAAATGAACCGACGGAGATTGCCGGGGAGCTGTTTTTT. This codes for CASSSNEPTEIAGELFF.

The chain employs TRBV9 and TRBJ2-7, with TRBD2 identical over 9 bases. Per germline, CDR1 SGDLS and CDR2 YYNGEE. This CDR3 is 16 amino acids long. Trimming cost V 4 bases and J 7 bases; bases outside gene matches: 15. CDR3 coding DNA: TGTGCCAGCAGCCCCGGTAGTAGCGGGAGATCGGGAGAGCAGTACTTC. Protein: CASSPGSSGRSGEQYF.

In DNA, the CDR3 is TGCGCCAGCAGCCCAGGAGGGGGGCAAGGCTATGGCTACACCTTC. It codes for CASSPGGGQGYGYTF. J is TRBJ1-2 and V is TRBV5-1; D possibly corresponds to TRBD1 (6 bases). CDR3 length: 15 residues. Looked up from germline, CDR1 is SGHRS and CDR2 is YFSETQ. The V end was cut by 4 bases, the J end by 4 bases, with 17 bases between. The whole variable domain, filled in from reference TRBV5-1 and TRBJ1-2, reads KAGVTQTPRYLIKTRGQQVTLSCSPISGHRSVSWYQQTPGQGLQFLFEYFSETQRNKGNFPGRFSGRQFSNSRSEMNVSTLELGDSALYLCASSPGGGQGYGYTFGSGTRLTVV.

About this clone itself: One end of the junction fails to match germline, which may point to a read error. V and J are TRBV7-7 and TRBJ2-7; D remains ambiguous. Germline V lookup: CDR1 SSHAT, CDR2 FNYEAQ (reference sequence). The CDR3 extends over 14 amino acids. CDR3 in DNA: TGTGCTAGCAGCTTCGAGGTAGGCTCCTACGAGCAGTACTTC. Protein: CASSFEVGSYEQYF.

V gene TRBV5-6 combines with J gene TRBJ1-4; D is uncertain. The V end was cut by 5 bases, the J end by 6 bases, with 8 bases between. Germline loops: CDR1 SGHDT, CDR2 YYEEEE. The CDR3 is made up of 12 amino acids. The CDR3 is CASSRTDEKLFF. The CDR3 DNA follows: TGTGCCAGCAGTAGGACGGATGAAAAACTGTTTTTT.

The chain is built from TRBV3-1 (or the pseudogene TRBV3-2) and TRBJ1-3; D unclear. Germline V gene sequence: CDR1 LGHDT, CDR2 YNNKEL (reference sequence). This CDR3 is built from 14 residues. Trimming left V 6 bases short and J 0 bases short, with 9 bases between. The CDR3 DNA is TGTGCCAGCAGTGAGTTGAGCTCTGGAAACACCATATATTTT. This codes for CASSELSSGNTIYF.

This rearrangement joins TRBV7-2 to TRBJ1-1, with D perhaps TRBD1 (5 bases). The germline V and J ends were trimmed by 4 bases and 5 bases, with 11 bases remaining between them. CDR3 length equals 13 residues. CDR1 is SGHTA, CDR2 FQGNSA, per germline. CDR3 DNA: TGTGCCAGCAGCTCTGGGCCAGGGACTGAAGCTTTCTTT. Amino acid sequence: CASSSGPGTEAFF. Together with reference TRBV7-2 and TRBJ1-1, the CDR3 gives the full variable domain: GAGVSQSPSNKVTEKGKDVELRCDPISGHTALYWYRQSLGQGLEFLIYFQGNSAPDKSGLPSDRFSAERTGGSVSTLTIQRTQQEDSAVYLCASSSGPGTEAFFGQGTRLTVV.

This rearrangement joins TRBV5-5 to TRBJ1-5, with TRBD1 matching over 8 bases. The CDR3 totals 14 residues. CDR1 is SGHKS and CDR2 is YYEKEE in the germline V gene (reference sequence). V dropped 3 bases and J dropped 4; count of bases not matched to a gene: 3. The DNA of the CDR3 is TGTGCCAGCAGCTCACAGGGGGATAATCAGCCCCAGCATTTT. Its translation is CASSSQGDNQPQHF.